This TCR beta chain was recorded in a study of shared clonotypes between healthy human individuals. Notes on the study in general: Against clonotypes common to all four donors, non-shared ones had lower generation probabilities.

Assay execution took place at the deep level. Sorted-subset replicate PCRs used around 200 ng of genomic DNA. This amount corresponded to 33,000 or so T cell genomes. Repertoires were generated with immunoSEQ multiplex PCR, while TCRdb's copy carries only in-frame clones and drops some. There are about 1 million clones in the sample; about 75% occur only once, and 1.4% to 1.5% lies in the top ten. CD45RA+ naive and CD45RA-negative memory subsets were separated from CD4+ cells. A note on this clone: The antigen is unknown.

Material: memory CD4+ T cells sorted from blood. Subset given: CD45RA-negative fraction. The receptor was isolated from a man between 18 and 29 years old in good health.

The CDR3 DNA sequence: TGCGCCAGCAGCCCGCAATTATCGGTAAACACTGAAGCTTTCTTT. Amino acids: CASSPQLSVNTEAFF. This chain joins TRBV4-3 and TRBJ1-1, with D unclear. The germline V and J ends were trimmed by 4 bases and 2 bases, with 14 bases remaining between them. The CDR3 length is 15 residues. Germline-derived CDR1 and CDR2 are LGHNA and YSLEER.